Listed below are T cell receptor beta chains from one sample, sequenced in a study of T cells in localized non-small cell lung cancer. Clones were sequenced by immunoSEQ multiplex PCR, and TCRdb holds only the in-frame ones, with some missing. The sample lists tens of thousands of clones, 88% seen once, with around a tenth in the top ten. The sample consisted of peripheral blood mononuclear cells, taken before any cancer treatment. These receptors originate from a woman aged 35-75 years with stage III lung adenocarcinoma. Each CDR3 is given with its conserved first and last residue. A D gene is named only where the DNA matches it firmly. Clone size is given for some rows only: seen once, a few or many times, or a class if the clone is expanded.

abundance	len	d_gene	v_gene	j_gene	CDR3nt	CDR3aa
-	16	-	TRBV4-2	TRBJ2-3	TGTGCCAGCAGCCAGTTAGAACGGGGCTTCACAGATACGCAGTATTTT	CASSQLERGFTDTQYF
once	16	TRBD1	TRBV29-1	TRBJ2-2	TGCAGCGTTGAAGATCGGACAGGTCGGAACACCGGGGAGCTGTTTTTT	CSVEDRTGRNTGELFF
-	13	-	TRBV7-3	TRBJ2-1	TGTGCCAGCAGCTTCGGCTTGGCCAATGAGCAGTTCTTC	CASSFGLANEQFF
-	13	TRBD1	TRBV5-8	TRBJ2-7	TGTGCCAGCAGCCTAAGACAGGGCGGCGAGCAGTACTTC	CASSLRQGGEQYF
once	13	-	TRBV2	TRBJ1-5	TGTGCCAGCAGTGAAGAGGCCCCCGGGCCCCAGCATTTT	CASSEEAPGPQHF
-	14	TRBD1	TRBV7-9	TRBJ2-7	TGTGCCAGCAGCGCAGACAGGGTCCCCTACGAGCAGTACTTC	CASSADRVPYEQYF
-	13	-	TRBV28	TRBJ1-2	TGTGCCAGCAGTTTAAAGGTCAACTATGGCTACACCTTC	CASSLKVNYGYTF
-	19	-	TRBV7-9	TRBJ1-5	TGTGCCAGCAGCTTAGGACCAATAAGGACACCGCTTAGCAATCAGCCCCAGCATTTT	CASSLGPIRTPLSNQPQHF
-	16	TRBD1	TRBV19	TRBJ2-7	TGTGCCAGTAAGGCGGCGGTGACAGGGAACCCCTACGAGCAGTACTTC	CASKAAVTGNPYEQYF
once	16	-	TRBV9	TRBJ2-1	TGTGCCAGCAGCGTAGCGGGCGGAGGCTCCTACAATGAGCAGTTCTTC	CASSVAGGGSYNEQFF
-	13	-	TRBV27	TRBJ1-2	TGTGCCAGCAGTTTAGAGGGGACCTATGGCTACACCTTC	CASSLEGTYGYTF
-	15	-	TRBV5-1	TRBJ1-5	TGCGCCAGCAGCGCCGACCCCCAGAACAATCAGCCCCAGCATTTT	CASSADPQNNQPQHF
once	13	TRBD1	TRBV29-1	TRBJ2-7	TGCAGCGTTGGGACAGGGTCCTCCTACGAGCAGTACTTC	CSVGTGSSYEQYF
-	15	TRBD2	TRBV7-2	TRBJ2-1	TGTGCCAGCAGCTTTACCAGCGGGGGGGGCAATGAGCAGTTCTTC	CASSFTSGGGNEQFF
-	15	TRBD2	TRBV7-3	TRBJ2-3	TGTGCCAGCAGCTTTCGCGGGAGGGAATCAGATACGCAGTATTTT	CASSFRGRESDTQYF
-	16	TRBD2	TRBV12-5	TRBJ2-7	TGTGCTAGTGGTCCGCCCTGGGGAGGGACGACCTACGAGCAGTACTTC	CASGPPWGGTTYEQYF
-	12	-	TRBV2	TRBJ2-7	TGTGCCAGCAGTAAACAGGTTTACGAGCAGTACTTC	CASSKQVYEQYF
-	16	-	TRBV6-1	TRBJ2-1	TGTGCCAGCAGTGAATTGATGAGCGGCGCTTACAATGAGCAGTTCTTC	CASSELMSGAYNEQFF
-	12	-	TRBV7-8	TRBJ1-1	TGTGCCAGCAGCTTAGGGGGTCCTGAAGCTTTCTTT	CASSLGGPEAFF
-	14	TRBD1	TRBV6-5	TRBJ2-7	TGTGCCAGCAGTACCGGGACAGGGGTCCACGAGCAGTACTTC	CASSTGTGVHEQYF
-	13	-	TRBV30	TRBJ2-7	TGTGCCTGGAGGGACGCCTACCACTACGAGCAGTACTTC	CAWRDAYHYEQYF
-	13	TRBD1	TRBV2	TRBJ2-5	TGTGCCAGCAGAGGACAGGGAAAAGAGACCCAGTACTTC	CASRGQGKETQYF
-	17	-	TRBV30	TRBJ1-5	TGTGCCTGGAGTGTACAGGGTCCCCCGATCGGCAATCAGCCCCAGCATTTT	CAWSVQGPPIGNQPQHF
-	14	-	TRBV6-1	TRBJ2-7	TGTGCCAGCATCCCAATGGGCAGCCCACTCGAGCAGTACTTC	CASIPMGSPLEQYF
-	15	TRBD2	TRBV2	TRBJ2-3	TGTGCCAGCAGTGAAAGCGGGGCGAGCACAGATACGCAGTATTTT	CASSESGASTDTQYF
-	18	-	TRBV10-3	TRBJ2-7	TGTGCCATCAGTGAGTCGGTTATTAGGACGGCTAGCTCCTACGAGCAGTACTTC	CAISESVIRTASSYEQYF
-	15	TRBD2	TRBV5-6	TRBJ2-7	TGTGCCAGCAGCTTGGCGCTAGCGGGGGGGTACGAGCAGTACTTC	CASSLALAGGYEQYF
-	13	-	TRBV13	TRBJ2-7	TGTGCCAGCTCCTTGGGTCCAGCGGGCGAGCAGTACTTC	CASSLGPAGEQYF
-	14	-	TRBV6-4	TRBJ2-3	TGTGCCAGCAGTGACTCAGGCACCGCAGATACGCAGTATTTT	CASSDSGTADTQYF
-	15	-	TRBV7-3	TRBJ2-7	TGTGCCAGCAGCCCCTGGGCGGGGCGACCCTACGAGCAGTACTTC	CASSPWAGRPYEQYF
-	16	TRBD2	TRBV4-1	TRBJ2-1	TGCGCCAGCAGTCGAAACCCGGGACTACCCTACAATGAGCAGTTCTTC	CASSRNPGLPYNEQFF
-	17	-	TRBV5-6	TRBJ2-1	TGTGCCAGCAGCTTGGGTGCGGGGAGCGGCCCCTACAATGAGCAGTTCTTC	CASSLGAGSGPYNEQFF
-	11	-	TRBV5-4	TRBJ2-3	TGTGCCAGCAGTTCCGTAGATACGCAGTATTTT	CASSSVDTQYF
-	14	-	TRBV14	TRBJ1-1	TGTGCCAGCAGCCAAGATGGCCGCTACACTGAAGCTTTCTTT	CASSQDGRYTEAFF